The present T cell receptor (beta chain) was sequenced within a study of CD8 T cells in Susac syndrome. V was pared by 3 bases and J by 2 bases, with 4 bases of the junction left unmatched. This CDR3 has 15 residues. In germline, CDR1 is ENHRY, CDR2 SYGVKD. RNA, at about 0.5 to 1 ug, was reverse transcribed with random hexamers. Multiplex immunoSEQ PCR targeted 54 Vbeta and 13 Jbeta TCR beta segments. TCRdb used MiXCR to reprocess the immunoSEQ multiplex PCR reads, holding one entry per CDR3 protein. The sample has about 25,000 distinct CDR3 sequences; around 95% are singletons. This TCR derives from a human donor in good health. The V gene is TRBV10-3, the J gene TRBJ1-2, with 9 bases fitting TRBD1. The specimen was CD8+ T cells from PBMCs. The CDR3 DNA reads TGTGCCATCAGTGATTCCGGGACAGGGAACTATGGCTACACCTTC. Translation: CAISDSGTGNYGYTF.